This T cell receptor (beta chain) was sequenced during a study of T cell responses to AZD1222 COVID-19 vaccine. Study-wide points: Baseline seropositivity occurred in only a handful of AZD1222 recipients. Clonal diversity may have been underestimated in mostly white British donors.

About this clone: Its antigen remains unidentified.

Germline lookup yields CDR1 SGHTA and CDR2 FQGNSA. V lost 4 bases and J lost 1; bases outside the gene matches: 6. The CDR3 contains 17 residues. Clones were sequenced by immunoSEQ multiplex PCR, and TCRdb holds only the in-frame ones, with some missing. The table shows around 140,000 clones, with about 92% occurring only once. The sequence derives from an adult who had recovered from COVID-19. This chain joins TRBV7-2 and TRBJ2-3; 12 bases align to TRBD2. The material was peripheral blood, obtained after recovery from COVID-19. The CDR3 loop reads CASSYLAGGPGTDTQYF. For the CDR3, the DNA is TGTGCCAGCAGCTACCTAGCGGGAGGGCCGGGCACAGATACGCAGTATTTT.